This T cell receptor beta chain was documented in a study of T cell responses to AZD1222 COVID-19 vaccine. Study-level points and caveats: Two doses of AZD1222 preceded a rise in Spike-specific TCR breadth and depth. The donor group comprised mostly white British people and more females; the analysis possibly underestimated clonal diversity. Regions 160-218 and 743-854 held dominance among vaccine-associated CD4 TCRs, which spanned spike.

Deletions cut 2 bases from V and 5 bases from J, with 16 bases between. This CDR3 spans 15 amino acids. The V gene's germline CDR1 is SGDLS and CDR2 YYNGEE. Generated by immunoSEQ multiplex PCR, the TCRdb table keeps only in-frame clones and is missing some. Among 130,000 or so clones listed, just under 95% were seen once. Turning to this clone: As yet, its antigen is unknown.

The genes are TRBV9 and TRBJ1-2, with D possibly TRBD1 on 6 matching bases. The TCR sequence derives from an adult in good health. Sequences were derived from peripheral blood, sampled on day 0 of AZD1222 vaccination. CDR3 sequence (DNA): TGTGCCAGCAGCGTTTTTTTGGACAGAAGTTATGGCTACACCTTC. It yields the protein CASSVFLDRSYGYTF.